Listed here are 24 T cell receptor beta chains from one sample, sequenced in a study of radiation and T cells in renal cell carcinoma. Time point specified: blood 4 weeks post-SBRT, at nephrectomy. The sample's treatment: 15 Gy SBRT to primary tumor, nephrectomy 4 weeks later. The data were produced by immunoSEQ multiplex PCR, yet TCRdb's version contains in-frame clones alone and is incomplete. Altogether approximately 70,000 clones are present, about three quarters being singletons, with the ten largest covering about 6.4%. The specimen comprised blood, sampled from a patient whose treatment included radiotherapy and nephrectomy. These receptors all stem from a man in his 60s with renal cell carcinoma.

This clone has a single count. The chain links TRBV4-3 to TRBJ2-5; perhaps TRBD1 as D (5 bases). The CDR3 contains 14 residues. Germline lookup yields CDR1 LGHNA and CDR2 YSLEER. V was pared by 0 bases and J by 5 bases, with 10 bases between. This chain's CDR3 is CASSQDRQIETQYF. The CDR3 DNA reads TGCGCCAGCAGCCAAGATCGACAGATCGAGACCCAGTACTTC.

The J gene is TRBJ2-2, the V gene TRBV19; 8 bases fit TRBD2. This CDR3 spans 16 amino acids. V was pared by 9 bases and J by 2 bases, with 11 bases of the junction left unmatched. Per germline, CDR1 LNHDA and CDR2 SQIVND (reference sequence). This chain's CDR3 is CASGGGTIPNTGELFF. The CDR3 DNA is TGTGCCAGCGGGGGGGGTACCATACCTAACACCGGGGAGCTGTTTTTT.

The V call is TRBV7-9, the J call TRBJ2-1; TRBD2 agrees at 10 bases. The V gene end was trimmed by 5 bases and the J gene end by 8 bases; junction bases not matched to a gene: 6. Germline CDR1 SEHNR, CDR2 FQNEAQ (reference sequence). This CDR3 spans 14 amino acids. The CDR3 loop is CASSHTSGVYEQFF. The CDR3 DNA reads TGTGCCAGCAGCCATACTAGCGGGGTATATGAGCAGTTCTTC.

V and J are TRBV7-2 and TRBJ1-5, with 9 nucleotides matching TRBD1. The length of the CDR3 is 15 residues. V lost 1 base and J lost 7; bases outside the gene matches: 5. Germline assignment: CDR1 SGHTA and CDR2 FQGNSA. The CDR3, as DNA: TGTGCCAGCAGCTTAGTACAGGGGGCTCAGCAGCCCCAGCATTTT. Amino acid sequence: CASSLVQGAQQPQHF.

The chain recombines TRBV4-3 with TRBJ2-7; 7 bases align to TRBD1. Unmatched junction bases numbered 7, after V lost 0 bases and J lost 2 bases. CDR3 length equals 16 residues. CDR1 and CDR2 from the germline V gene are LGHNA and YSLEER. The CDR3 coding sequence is TGCGCCAGCAGCCAAGAATGGGACAGCGTAACCTACGAGCAGTACTTC. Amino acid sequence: CASSQEWDSVTYEQYF.

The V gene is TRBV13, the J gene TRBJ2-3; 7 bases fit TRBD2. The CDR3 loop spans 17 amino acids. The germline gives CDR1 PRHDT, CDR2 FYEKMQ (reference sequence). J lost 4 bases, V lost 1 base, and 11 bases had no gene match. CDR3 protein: CASSLAGAQGGADTQYF. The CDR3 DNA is TGTGCCAGCAGCTTAGCCGGGGCCCAGGGAGGGGCAGATACGCAGTATTTT.

The CDR3 spells CASRKAAGEQYF. CDR3 DNA: TGTGCCAGCAGGAAGGCGGCGGGCGAGCAGTACTTC. The genes are TRBV2 and TRBJ2-7, with D perhaps matching TRBD2 (5 bases). In germline, CDR1 is SNHLY, CDR2 FYNNEI. This CDR3 has 12 amino acids. The V and J ends lost 6 bases and 6 bases respectively, with 12 bases between them.

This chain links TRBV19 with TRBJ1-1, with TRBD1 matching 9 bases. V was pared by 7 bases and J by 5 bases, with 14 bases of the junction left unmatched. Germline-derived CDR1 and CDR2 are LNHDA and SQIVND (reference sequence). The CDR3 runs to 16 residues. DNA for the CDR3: TGTGCCAGTAAGACCCCGGGACAGGGATTTTGGACTGAAGCTTTCTTT. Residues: CASKTPGQGFWTEAFF.

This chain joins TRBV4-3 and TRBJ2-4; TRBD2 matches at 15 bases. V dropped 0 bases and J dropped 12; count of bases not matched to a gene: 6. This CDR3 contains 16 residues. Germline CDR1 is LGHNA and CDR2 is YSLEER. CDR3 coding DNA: TGCGCCAGCAGCCAAGAAGTAGGGACTAGCGGGGGGACTCAGTACTTC. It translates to CASSQEVGTSGGTQYF.

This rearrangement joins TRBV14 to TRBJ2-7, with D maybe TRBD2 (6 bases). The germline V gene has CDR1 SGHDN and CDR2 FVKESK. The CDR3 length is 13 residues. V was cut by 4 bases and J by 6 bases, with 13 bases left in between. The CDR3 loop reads CASSRELTSEQYF. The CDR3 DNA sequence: TGTGCCAGCAGCCGCGAACTGACTAGCGAGCAGTACTTC.

The chain's CDR3 is CASSAGGLGSDTQYF. CDR3 DNA sequence: TGCGCCAGCTCGGCGGGGGGACTAGGTTCCGATACGCAGTATTTT. This chain connects TRBV10-1 to TRBJ2-3; 8 nucleotides line up with TRBD2. Trimming removed 8 bases from V and 6 bases from J; junction bases left unmatched: 13. From germline, CDR1 is WNHNN and CDR2 SYGVQD (reference sequence). This CDR3 contains 15 residues.

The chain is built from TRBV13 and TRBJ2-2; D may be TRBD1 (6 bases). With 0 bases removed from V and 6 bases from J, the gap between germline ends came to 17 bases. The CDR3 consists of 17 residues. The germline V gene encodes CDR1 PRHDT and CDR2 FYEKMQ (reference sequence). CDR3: CASSLGQGQGNAGELFF. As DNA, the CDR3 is TGTGCCAGCAGCTTAGGACAGGGCCAAGGAAACGCCGGGGAGCTGTTTTTT.

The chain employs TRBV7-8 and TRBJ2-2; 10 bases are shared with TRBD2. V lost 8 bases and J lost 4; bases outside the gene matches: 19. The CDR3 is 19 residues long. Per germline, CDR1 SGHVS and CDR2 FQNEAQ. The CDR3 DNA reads TGTGCCAGCTGCTACGGGAGCGGGAGGGCCCCAATACTCACCGGGGAGCTGTTTTTT. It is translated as CASCYGSGRAPILTGELFF.

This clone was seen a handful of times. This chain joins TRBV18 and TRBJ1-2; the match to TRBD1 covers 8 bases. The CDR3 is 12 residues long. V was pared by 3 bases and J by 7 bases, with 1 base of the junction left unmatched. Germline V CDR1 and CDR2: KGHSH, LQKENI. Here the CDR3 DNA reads TGTGCCAGCTCACCGGACAGGGCTGGCTACACCTTC. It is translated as CASSPDRAGYTF.

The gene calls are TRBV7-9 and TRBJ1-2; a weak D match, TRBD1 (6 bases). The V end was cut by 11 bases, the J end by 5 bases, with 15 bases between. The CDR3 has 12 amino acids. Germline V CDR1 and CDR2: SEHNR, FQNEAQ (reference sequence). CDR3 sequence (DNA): TGTGCCGGTGCTTGGGGGCCATATGGCTACACCTTC. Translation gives CAGAWGPYGYTF.

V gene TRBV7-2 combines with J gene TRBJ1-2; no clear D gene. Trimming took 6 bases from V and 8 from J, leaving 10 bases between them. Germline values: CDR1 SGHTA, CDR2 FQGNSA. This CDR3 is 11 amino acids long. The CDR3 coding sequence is TGTGCCAGCAGGAGGGATGCGGGCTACACCTTC. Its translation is CASRRDAGYTF. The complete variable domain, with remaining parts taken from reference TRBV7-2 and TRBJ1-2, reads GAGVSQSPSNKVTEKGKDVELRCDPISGHTALYWYRQSLGQGLEFLIYFQGNSAPDKSGLPSDRFSAERTGGSVSTLTIQRTQQEDSAVYLCASRRDAGYTFGSGTRLTVV.

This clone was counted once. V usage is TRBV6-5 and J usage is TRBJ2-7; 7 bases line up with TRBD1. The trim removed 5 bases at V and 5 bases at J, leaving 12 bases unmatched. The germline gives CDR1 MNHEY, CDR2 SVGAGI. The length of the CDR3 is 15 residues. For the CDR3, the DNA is TGTGCCAGCAGTGGGGCGCTCGGGACAGCGGACGAGCAGTACTTC. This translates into CASSGALGTADEQYF.

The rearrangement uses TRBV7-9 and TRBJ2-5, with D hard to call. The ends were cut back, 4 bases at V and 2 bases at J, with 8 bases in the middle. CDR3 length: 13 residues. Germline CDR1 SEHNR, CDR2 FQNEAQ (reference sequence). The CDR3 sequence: CASSSWRQETQYF. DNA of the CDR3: TGTGCCAGCAGCTCGTGGCGTCAAGAGACCCAGTACTTC. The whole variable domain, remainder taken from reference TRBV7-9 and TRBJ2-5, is DTGVSQNPRHKITKRGQNVTFRCDPISEHNRLYWYRQTLGQGPEFLTYFQNEAQLEKSRLLSDRFSAERPKGSFSTLEIQRTEQGDSAMYLCASSSWRQETQYFGPGTRLLVL.

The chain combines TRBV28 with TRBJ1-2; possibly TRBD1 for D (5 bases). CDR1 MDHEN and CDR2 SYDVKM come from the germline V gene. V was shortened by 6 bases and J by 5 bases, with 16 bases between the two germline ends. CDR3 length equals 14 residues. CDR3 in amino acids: CASSHPTDPYGYTF. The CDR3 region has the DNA TGTGCCAGCAGCCACCCGACAGACCCTTATGGCTACACCTTC.

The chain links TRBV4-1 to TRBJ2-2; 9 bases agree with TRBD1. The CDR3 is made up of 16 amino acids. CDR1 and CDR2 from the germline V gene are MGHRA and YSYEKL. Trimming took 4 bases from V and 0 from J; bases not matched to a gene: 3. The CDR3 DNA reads TGCGCCAGCAGCCCCGGGACAGGGACGAACACCGGGGAGCTGTTTTTT. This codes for CASSPGTGTNTGELFF.

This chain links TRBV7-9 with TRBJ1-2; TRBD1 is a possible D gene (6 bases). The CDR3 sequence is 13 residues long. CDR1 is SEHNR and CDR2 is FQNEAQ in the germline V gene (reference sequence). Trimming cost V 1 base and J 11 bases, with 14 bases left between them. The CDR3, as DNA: TGTGCCAGCAGCTTAGATCGGCAGGGGAGGTACACCTTC. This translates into CASSLDRQGRYTF.

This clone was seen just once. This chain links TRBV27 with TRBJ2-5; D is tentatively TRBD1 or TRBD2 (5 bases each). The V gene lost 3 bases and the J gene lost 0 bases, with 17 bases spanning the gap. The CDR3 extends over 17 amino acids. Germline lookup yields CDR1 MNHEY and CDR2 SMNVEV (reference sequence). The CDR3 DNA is TGTGCCAGCAGTTTCCTATCATTGGGGACCCACCAAGAGACCCAGTACTTC. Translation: CASSFLSLGTHQETQYF.

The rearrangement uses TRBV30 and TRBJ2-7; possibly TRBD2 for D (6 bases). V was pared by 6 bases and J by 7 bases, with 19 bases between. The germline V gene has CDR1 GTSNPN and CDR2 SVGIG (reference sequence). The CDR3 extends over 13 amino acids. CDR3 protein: CACGRDWGGEQYV. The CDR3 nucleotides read TGTGCCTGTGGTCGGGACTGGGGCGGTGAGCAGTACGTC.

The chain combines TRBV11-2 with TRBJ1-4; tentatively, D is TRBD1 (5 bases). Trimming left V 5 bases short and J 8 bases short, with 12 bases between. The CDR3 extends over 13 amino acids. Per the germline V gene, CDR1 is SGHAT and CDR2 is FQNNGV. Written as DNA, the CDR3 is TGTGCCAGCAGCGAACAGTGGGGGGAAAAACTGTTTTTT. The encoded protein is CASSEQWGEKLFF. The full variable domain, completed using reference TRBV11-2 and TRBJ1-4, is EAGVAQSPRYKIIEKRQSVAFWCNPISGHATLYWYQQILGQGPKLLIQFQNNGVVDDSQLPKDRFSAERLKGVDSTLKIQPAKLEDSAVYLCASSEQWGEKLFFGSGTQLSVL.